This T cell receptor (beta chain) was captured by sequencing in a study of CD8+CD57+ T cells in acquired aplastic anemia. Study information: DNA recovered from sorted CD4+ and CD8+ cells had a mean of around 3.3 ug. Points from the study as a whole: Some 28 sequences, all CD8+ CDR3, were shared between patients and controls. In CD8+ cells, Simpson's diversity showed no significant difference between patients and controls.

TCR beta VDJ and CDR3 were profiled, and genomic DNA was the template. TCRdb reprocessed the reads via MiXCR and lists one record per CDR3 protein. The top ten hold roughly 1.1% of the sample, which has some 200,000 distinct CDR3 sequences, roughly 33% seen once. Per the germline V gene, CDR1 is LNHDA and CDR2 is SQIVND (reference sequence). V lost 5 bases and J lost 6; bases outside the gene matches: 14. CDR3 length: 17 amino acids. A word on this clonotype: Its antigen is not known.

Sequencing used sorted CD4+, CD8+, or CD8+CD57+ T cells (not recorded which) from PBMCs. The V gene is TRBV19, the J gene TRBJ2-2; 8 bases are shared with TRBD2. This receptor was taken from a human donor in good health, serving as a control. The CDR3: CASSPSPNSGTPGELFF. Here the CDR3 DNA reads TGTGCCAGTAGTCCTTCCCCGAATAGCGGGACTCCCGGGGAGCTGTTTTTT.